This is a list of T cell receptor beta chains from one sample in a study of human T cells and chemical hapten exposure. Via MiXCR, TCRdb re-called the RACE reads, giving one row per CDR3 protein. The repertoire holds tens of thousands of distinct CDR3 sequences, over 8% seen once, with 11% to 15% in the top ten. The specimen comprised whole blood, sampled in connection with sensitization to the hapten diphenylcyclopropenone (DPC). Receptor source: a woman in her thirties or forties with alopecia areata. Some clones in this sample may be carry-over from other donors' samples. The CDR3 runs from the conserved cysteine through the conserved F or W. A D gene is named only where the DNA matches it firmly. A clone size is listed for some rows: how often the clone was seen (once, few, many), or a class if it is expanded.

v_gene: TRBV5-6; abundance: few; j_gene: TRBJ2-7; d_gene: -; CDR3nt: TGTGCCAGCAGCTTGGGCGCGCGTGAGCAGTACTTC; CDR3aa: CASSLGAREQYF
v_gene: TRBV7-9; abundance: many; j_gene: TRBJ1-6; d_gene: -; CDR3nt: TGTGCCAGCAGCGAAGAAAACAGGGATAATTCACCCCTCCACTTT; CDR3aa: CASSEENRDNSPLHF
v_gene: TRBV5-1; abundance: -; j_gene: TRBJ1-4; d_gene: -; CDR3nt: TGCACCAGCAGCCCCCTCCGACCAGGGGCGGGAAAACTGTTTTTT; CDR3aa: CTSSPLRPGAGKLFF
v_gene: TRBV6-4; abundance: many; j_gene: TRBJ2-1; d_gene: -; CDR3nt: TGTGCCAGCAGTCGTTTCGGACTCGAGCGCTCCTACAATGAGCAGTTCTTC; CDR3aa: CASSRFGLERSYNEQFF
v_gene: TRBV20-1; abundance: many; j_gene: TRBJ1-1; d_gene: -; CDR3nt: TGCAGTGCCCGGGTGGTTGGGGCAAGGGGCACTGAAGCTTTCTTT; CDR3aa: CSARVVGARGTEAFF
v_gene: TRBV6-6; abundance: -; j_gene: TRBJ2-7; d_gene: TRBD2; CDR3nt: TGTGCCAGCAGTTACTTGGGACTAGGAGACTACGAGCAGTACTTC; CDR3aa: CASSYLGLGDYEQYF
v_gene: TRBV7-6; abundance: few; j_gene: TRBJ2-5; d_gene: -; CDR3nt: TGTGCCAGCAGCTTAAGGACCCAAGAGACCCAGTACTTC; CDR3aa: CASSLRTQETQYF
v_gene: TRBV7-3; abundance: few; j_gene: TRBJ2-6; d_gene: -; CDR3nt: TGTGCCAGCAGCCCGACTTTGACGCCAGGCTTCTCTGGGGCCAACGTCCTGACTTTC; CDR3aa: CASSPTLTPGFSGANVLTF
v_gene: TRBV28; abundance: -; j_gene: TRBJ1-5; d_gene: TRBD1; CDR3nt: TGTGCCAGCAGTGTGACAGGGGCGCGAGGTCAGCCCCAGCATTTT; CDR3aa: CASSVTGARGQPQHF
v_gene: TRBV7-9; abundance: many; j_gene: TRBJ2-5; d_gene: TRBD2; CDR3nt: TGTGCCAGCAGCCCTAGGACTAGCGGGGAAGAGACCCAGTACTTC; CDR3aa: CASSPRTSGEETQYF
v_gene: TRBV5-1; abundance: -; j_gene: TRBJ2-4; d_gene: TRBD2; CDR3nt: TGCGCCAGCAGCCCCGATAGCGGGGGGGCGGTCAAAAACATTCAGTACTTC; CDR3aa: CASSPDSGGAVKNIQYF
v_gene: TRBV12-3/TRBV12-4; abundance: many; j_gene: TRBJ1-6; d_gene: TRBD1; CDR3nt: TGTGCCAGCAGAGGACAGGGAGGTTCACCCCTCCACTTT; CDR3aa: CASRGQGGSPLHF
v_gene: TRBV15; abundance: -; j_gene: TRBJ1-2; d_gene: -; CDR3nt: TGTGCCACCAGCAGAGATTGGGTCGAGAATGGCTACACCTTC; CDR3aa: CATSRDWVENGYTF
v_gene: TRBV18; abundance: many; j_gene: TRBJ1-5; d_gene: -; CDR3nt: TGTGCCAGCTCACCAGAGGGCGGGTTGTATCAGCCCCAGCATTTT; CDR3aa: CASSPEGGLYQPQHF
v_gene: TRBV24-1; abundance: -; j_gene: TRBJ2-5; d_gene: TRBD1; CDR3nt: TGTGCCACCAGTGATTTTGGCGGACAGGGGCTGGAGACCCAGTACTTC; CDR3aa: CATSDFGGQGLETQYF
v_gene: TRBV7-3; abundance: -; j_gene: TRBJ1-1; d_gene: -; CDR3nt: TGTGCCAGCAGCAATGCGGGGACTGAAGCTTTCTTT; CDR3aa: CASSNAGTEAFF
v_gene: TRBV4-1; abundance: -; j_gene: TRBJ1-2; d_gene: -; CDR3nt: TGCGCCAGCAGCCAAGGTCTATATTCATATGGCTACACCTTC; CDR3aa: CASSQGLYSYGYTF
v_gene: TRBV28; abundance: -; j_gene: TRBJ1-6; d_gene: -; CDR3nt: TGTGCCAGCACGCCTGCTTGGCATAATTCACCCCTCCACTTT; CDR3aa: CASTPAWHNSPLHF
v_gene: TRBV20-1; abundance: few; j_gene: TRBJ1-1; d_gene: TRBD1; CDR3nt: TGCAGTGCTAGAGGGGACAGGGGGTATGTCACTGAAGCTTTCTTT; CDR3aa: CSARGDRGYVTEAFF
v_gene: TRBV7-2; abundance: -; j_gene: TRBJ2-2; d_gene: TRBD2; CDR3nt: TGTGCCAGCAGCTTACGAGCGGGGGCGAACACCGGGGAGCTGTTTTTT; CDR3aa: CASSLRAGANTGELFF
v_gene: TRBV2; abundance: few; j_gene: TRBJ2-5; d_gene: -; CDR3nt: TGTGCCAGCAGTGAAGGTTACAGCGGCGAGACCCAGTACTTC; CDR3aa: CASSEGYSGETQYF
v_gene: TRBV5-4; abundance: many; j_gene: TRBJ2-5; d_gene: -; CDR3nt: TGTGCCAGCAGCTTGGAGGGTGAACCCGAGACCCAGTACTTC; CDR3aa: CASSLEGEPETQYF
v_gene: TRBV7-8; abundance: many; j_gene: TRBJ2-5; d_gene: -; CDR3nt: TGTGCCAGCAGCCAAGCGACGCTCCAGTACCAAGAGACCCAGTACTTC; CDR3aa: CASSQATLQYQETQYF
v_gene: TRBV29-1; abundance: many; j_gene: TRBJ1-1; d_gene: -; CDR3nt: TGCAGCGTTGCAAAGGGGATTGGGAACACTGAAGCTTTCTTT; CDR3aa: CSVAKGIGNTEAFF
v_gene: TRBV9; abundance: -; j_gene: TRBJ2-7; d_gene: TRBD1; CDR3nt: TGTGCCAGCAGCGCGGGACAGGGGTTCGAGCAGTACTTC; CDR3aa: CASSAGQGFEQYF
v_gene: TRBV28; abundance: -; j_gene: TRBJ2-1; d_gene: -; CDR3nt: TGTGCCAGCAGCGTAAATCGGGCTGAGCAGTTCTTC; CDR3aa: CASSVNRAEQFF
v_gene: TRBV6-1; abundance: few; j_gene: TRBJ1-1; d_gene: -; CDR3nt: TGTGCCAGCAGTGACAGGGACACCACTGAAGCTTTCTTT; CDR3aa: CASSDRDTTEAFF
v_gene: TRBV27; abundance: -; j_gene: TRBJ1-2; d_gene: -; CDR3nt: TGTGCCAGCAGTACCCGGGACCGATTATCTTCCACCTTC; CDR3aa: CASSTRDRLSSTF
v_gene: TRBV30; abundance: many; j_gene: TRBJ2-5; d_gene: -; CDR3nt: TGTGCCTGGAGTCGGGAATACCAAGAGACCCAGTACTTC; CDR3aa: CAWSREYQETQYF
v_gene: TRBV28; abundance: -; j_gene: TRBJ1-5; d_gene: TRBD1; CDR3nt: TGTGCCAGCAGGACAGGGGGCTTCCAGCCCCAGCATTTT; CDR3aa: CASRTGGFQPQHF
v_gene: TRBV7-2; abundance: many; j_gene: TRBJ1-1; d_gene: -; CDR3nt: TGTGCCAGCAGCTTAGAAGCTTTGGGGGGACGAACTGAAGCTTTCTTT; CDR3aa: CASSLEALGGRTEAFF
v_gene: TRBV7-9; abundance: many; j_gene: TRBJ2-3; d_gene: -; CDR3nt: TGTGCCAGCAGCTTACAGGCTGCGTTTAGGGCGGATACGCAGTATTTT; CDR3aa: CASSLQAAFRADTQYF
v_gene: TRBV29-1; abundance: many; j_gene: TRBJ2-1; d_gene: -; CDR3nt: TGCAGCGTTGAAGCGAGTCGGGGGGCCGGTATCCTTGAGCAGTTCTTC; CDR3aa: CSVEASRGAGILEQFF
v_gene: TRBV12-3/TRBV12-4; abundance: many; j_gene: TRBJ1-1; d_gene: -; CDR3nt: TGTGCCAGCAGTTTTGCAACTGAAGCTTTCTTT; CDR3aa: CASSFATEAFF
v_gene: TRBV7-2; abundance: many; j_gene: TRBJ2-7; d_gene: TRBD1; CDR3nt: TGTGCCAGCAGCTACCGACAGGGTAGCTACGAGCAGTACTTC; CDR3aa: CASSYRQGSYEQYF
v_gene: TRBV12-3/TRBV12-4; abundance: many; j_gene: TRBJ2-2; d_gene: TRBD2; CDR3nt: TGTGCCAGCAGTTCCGGACTAGCGGGGGGCGTCCGCAACACCGGGGAGCTGTTTTTT; CDR3aa: CASSSGLAGGVRNTGELFF
v_gene: TRBV12-3/TRBV12-4; abundance: few; j_gene: TRBJ1-1; d_gene: TRBD1; CDR3nt: TGTGCCAGCAGCCCGGACAGGCGGAACACTGAAGCTTTCTTT; CDR3aa: CASSPDRRNTEAFF
v_gene: TRBV7-7; abundance: many; j_gene: TRBJ2-1; d_gene: -; CDR3nt: TGTGCCAGCAGCCCCGATGGGGGTAGCTCCTACAATGAGCAGTTCTTC; CDR3aa: CASSPDGGSSYNEQFF
v_gene: TRBV4-1; abundance: -; j_gene: TRBJ1-1; d_gene: -; CDR3nt: TGCGCCAGCAGCCAAGGGGCAGGACTACTACTGAACACTGAAGCTTTCTTT; CDR3aa: CASSQGAGLLLNTEAFF
v_gene: TRBV5-1; abundance: few; j_gene: TRBJ1-4; d_gene: -; CDR3nt: TGCGCCAGCAGTGAGATAGGGTATGAAAAACTGTTTTTT; CDR3aa: CASSEIGYEKLFF
v_gene: TRBV12-3/TRBV12-4; abundance: many; j_gene: TRBJ1-5; d_gene: -; CDR3nt: TGTGCCAGCAGTCCCCCCCGCCAGACGGATCATGATAGCAATCAGCCCCAGCATTTT; CDR3aa: CASSPPRQTDHDSNQPQHF
v_gene: TRBV2; abundance: many; j_gene: TRBJ1-2; d_gene: TRBD1; CDR3nt: TGTGCCAGCAGTGAGGGGACAGGGGGCTCGAATGGCTACACCTTC; CDR3aa: CASSEGTGGSNGYTF
v_gene: TRBV7-9; abundance: many; j_gene: TRBJ2-3; d_gene: -; CDR3nt: TGTGCCAGCACCCGCTCGGACGGATACACAGATACGCAGTATTTT; CDR3aa: CASTRSDGYTDTQYF
v_gene: TRBV7-9; abundance: many; j_gene: TRBJ2-2; d_gene: -; CDR3nt: TGTGCCAGCAGCTTAGCCCACACCGGGGAGCTGTTTTTT; CDR3aa: CASSLAHTGELFF
v_gene: TRBV28; abundance: many; j_gene: TRBJ2-2; d_gene: TRBD2; CDR3nt: TGTGCCAGTCTAGCGGGGGGCCGAACGAACACCGGGGAGCTGTTTTTT; CDR3aa: CASLAGGRTNTGELFF
v_gene: TRBV11-1; abundance: many; j_gene: TRBJ1-1; d_gene: -; CDR3nt: TGTGCCAGCAGCTTAAGTGACAGCTTGAACACTGAAGCTTTCTTT; CDR3aa: CASSLSDSLNTEAFF
v_gene: TRBV5-1; abundance: many; j_gene: TRBJ1-3; d_gene: -; CDR3nt: TGCGCCAGCAGCTTGGAGGGGCTTGGAAACACCATATATTTT; CDR3aa: CASSLEGLGNTIYF
v_gene: TRBV20-1; abundance: many; j_gene: TRBJ2-5; d_gene: -; CDR3nt: TGCAGTGCTAGAAATCCCTCTAAACAAGAGACCCAGTACTTC; CDR3aa: CSARNPSKQETQYF
v_gene: TRBV4-1; abundance: -; j_gene: TRBJ1-1; d_gene: TRBD1; CDR3nt: TGCGCCAGCAGCCAAGATGGGACAGGGCTCAATGAAGCTTTCTTT; CDR3aa: CASSQDGTGLNEAFF
v_gene: TRBV21-1; abundance: many; j_gene: TRBJ1-5; d_gene: -; CDR3nt: TGTGCCAGCAGCCCCACGGGGGCCAGGACAAATAGCAATCAGCCCCAGCATTTT; CDR3aa: CASSPTGARTNSNQPQHF
v_gene: TRBV11-2; abundance: -; j_gene: TRBJ2-7; d_gene: TRBD1; CDR3nt: TGTGCCAGCAGCTTGGGCACAGGGGGCCTCGACTCCTACGAGCAGTACTTC; CDR3aa: CASSLGTGGLDSYEQYF
v_gene: TRBV5-4; abundance: many; j_gene: TRBJ1-4; d_gene: TRBD1; CDR3nt: TGTGCCAGCAGCGCGAACAGGGGCCTTAATGAAAAACTGTTTTTT; CDR3aa: CASSANRGLNEKLFF
v_gene: TRBV6-6; abundance: few; j_gene: TRBJ2-3; d_gene: -; CDR3nt: TGTGCCAGCAGTTACCAAGAGGGGCGCACAGATACGCAGTATTTT; CDR3aa: CASSYQEGRTDTQYF
v_gene: TRBV28; abundance: few; j_gene: TRBJ2-7; d_gene: TRBD2; CDR3nt: TGTGCCACCTCCGGCGGGGGGGCGACGAACGAGCAGTACTTC; CDR3aa: CATSGGGATNEQYF
v_gene: TRBV28; abundance: -; j_gene: TRBJ1-6; d_gene: -; CDR3nt: TGTGCCAGCAGTTCCATTACGGATAATTCACCCCTCCACTTT; CDR3aa: CASSSITDNSPLHF
v_gene: TRBV11-2; abundance: -; j_gene: TRBJ2-1; d_gene: TRBD2; CDR3nt: TGTGCCAGCAGCTACACTAGCGGGGGGGCCGCTAATGAGCAGTTCTTC; CDR3aa: CASSYTSGGAANEQFF